This TCR beta chain was identified during a study of multiple sclerosis patients with progressive multifocal leukoencephalopathy. Broader study findings: TRBV and TRBJ usage showed no common pattern when PML developed. Clones expanded at PML were already present before and during natalizumab.

Only in-frame clones appear in the TCRdb table, and some are missing; sequencing was by immunoSEQ multiplex PCR. The data hold about 32,000 clones, with roughly 90% observed a single time. Per germline, CDR1 SEHNR and CDR2 FQNEAQ (reference sequence). The CDR3 has 16 amino acids. Note on this clone: Its antigen is undetermined.

Time point reported: time of PML onset. PML was diagnosed clinically and by MRI, then confirmed by JC virus DNA in cerebrospinal fluid. Sample: PBMCs, taken from a patient treated with natalizumab. This TCR was sampled from a woman aged 40-49 years with progressive multifocal leukoencephalopathy. V usage is TRBV7-9 and J usage is TRBJ2-5, with 10 bases matching TRBD2. The J call is uncertain, as TRBJ2-7 better fits the DNA end. Written as DNA, the CDR3 is TGTGCCAGCAGCCGTGTCTCTAGCGGGAGAGCCTACGAGCAGTACTTC. Encoded protein: CASSRVSSGRAYEQYF.